This T cell receptor (beta chain) stems from a study of blood T cell repertoires in COVID-19. Produced via immunoSEQ multiplex PCR; TCRdb's table is partial and in-frame only. The data contain 250,000 or so clones, approximately 84% of them singletons. CDR1 SEHNR and CDR2 FQNEAQ come from the germline V gene (reference sequence). The CDR3 spans 15 residues. The trim removed 7 bases at V and 6 bases at J, leaving 11 bases unmatched. The sample taken for sequencing was PBMCs or T cells enriched from blood (not recorded which). This clonotype was sampled from a man aged 45-65 years who had recovered from COVID-19. This chain links TRBV7-9 with TRBJ2-3, with 9 bases aligning to TRBD2. The CDR3 DNA reads TGTGCCAGCATACTCCTAGCGGGGTTTTCGGATACGCAGTATTTT. It is translated as CASILLAGFSDTQYF.